This TCR beta chain emerged from a study of regulatory T cells in long-lasting Graves disease. Broader study findings: Persistent-disease Graves' patients showed less TCR diversity than new cases.

As to time point: persistent/refractory GD, antithyroid drugs over 5 years with positive TRAb. RNA extracted from PBMCs served as the sequencing template. All patients originated from an endocrinology department located in Xi'an, China. The EDTA tubes were filled with 8.5 to 9.5 milliliters of drawn peripheral blood. Arm-PCR of CDR3 regions with iRepertoire HTBI primers generated TCR beta libraries. TCRdb itself ran the multiplex PCR reads through MiXCR, one entry per CDR3 protein. The sample holds 700,000 or so distinct CDR3 sequences; about 30% are singletons and the top ten take about 40%. The junction had 5 bases not matched to a gene; V was cut back by 9 bases and J by 0 bases. This CDR3 contains 14 residues. Germline lookup yields CDR1 SGHNT and CDR2 YYREEE (reference sequence). Comment on this clonotype: Antigen specificity is unknown.

The sample in question was peripheral blood mononuclear cells (PBMCs), obtained when the disease was refractory, from a patient treated with antithyroid drugs. The TCR sequence derives from a female donor with Graves disease. The J gene is TRBJ2-7, the V gene TRBV5-4; 11 nucleotides match TRBD2. This CDR3 reads CAMGLAAISYEQYF. CDR3 nucleotide sequence: TGTGCCATGGGACTAGCGGCAATCTCCTACGAGCAGTACTTC.